Listed below are T cell receptor beta chains from one sample, sequenced in a study of beta chain features in type 1 diabetes. Profiled with immunoSEQ multiplex PCR; TCRdb holds only in-frame clones, not every one. Among 130,000 to 150,000 clones, nearly 9.5% were seen once, and the ten largest hold about 0.61%. The material sequenced was central memory CD4+ T cells from blood. These receptors all come from a man aged 18 to 29 in good health. The conserved cysteine and the conserved F or W are not part of the CDR3 here.

>TRBJ1-5|TRBV4-3
ASSQDLGGQGAVQPQH
>TRBJ2-1|TRBV10-3
AISDPRGAGDEQF
>TRBJ1-4|TRBV25-1
ASSDPIRQDEKLF
>TRBJ2-3|TRBV5-4
ASSFGLAGATSTDTQY
>TRBJ2-1|TRBV6-1
ASTRGAYNEQF
>TRBJ2-3|TRBV7-2
ASGRGDTQY
>TRBJ1-2|TRBV6-5
ASSRARVYDYGYT
>TRBJ1-5|TRBV7-9
ASSPRDIGLNQPQH
>TRBJ1-5|TRBV6-5
ASKHRDQPQH
>TRBJ2-7|TRBV27
ASRRAGLAGDEQY
>TRBJ2-5|TRBV5-1
ASSLGTREETQY
>TRBJ1-5|TRBV18
ASSQTGTGLGPQH
>TRBJ2-5|TRBV30
AWSGGPGTGETQY
>TRBJ1-4|TRBV5-1
ASSPGTEGEKLF
>TRBJ2-5|TRBV7-2
ASSPQTGNQETQY
>TRBJ2-7|TRBV7-8
ASSPQGQGPYEQY
>TRBJ1-2|TRBV12-5
ASGFSGYGYT
>TRBJ2-3|TRBV6-5
ASSPVVAGGQTQY
>TRBJ2-7|TRBV11-2
ASSSRTGSSYEQY
>TRBJ2-5|TRBV18
ASSQGGEETQY
>TRBJ2-3|TRBV11-2
ASSHGTSGGADTQY
>TRBJ1-5|TRBV28
ASSLTIQNQPQH
>TRBJ1-3|TRBV5-1
ASSNRDSSGNTIY
>TRBJ1-6|TRBV6-6
ASASGQGVDNSPLH
>TRBJ1-4|TRBV2
ASSEGGQGREKLF
>TRBJ2-3|TRBV7-2
ASSLGLAGALRGTQY
>TRBJ2-2|TRBV7-2
ASRQGWTGELF
>TRBJ2-5|TRBV7-6
ASSLVGSGATQY
>TRBJ1-4|TRBV5-1
ASSLNRGPPNEKLF
>TRBJ2-3|TRBV14
ASSQVLAGGYTDTQY
>TRBJ2-5|TRBV7-8
ASSFRGAGETQY
>TRBJ2-1|TRBV6-7
ASSYIRDSEKTYNEQF
>TRBJ2-5|TRBV19
ASSTPGFGQETQY
>TRBJ2-3|TRBV11-3
ASSLGGLSTDTQY
>TRBJ2-5|TRBV7-2
ASSIGPAGRQETQY
>TRBJ1-2|TRBV28
ASSLSDRVDGYT
>TRBJ2-7|TRBV2
ASSEHRFYEQY
>TRBJ1-5|TRBV11-3
ASSSGTVVSQPQH
>TRBJ2-7|TRBV10-1
ASTEGDRWPFDEQY
>TRBJ2-3|TRBV9
ASSPTRDRDTDTQY
>TRBJ1-3|TRBV4-1
ASSQDAWTGAGNTIY
>TRBJ2-3|TRBV6-6
ASSSGTPSGTDTQY
>TRBJ2-3|TRBV30
AWSPQGITDTQY
>TRBJ1-2|TRBV29-1
SVAASGTGGGDGYGYT
>TRBJ2-1|TRBV2
ASSGDRTYNEQF
>TRBJ2-1|TRBV6-4
AASAGVNNEQF
>TRBJ2-1|TRBV20-1
SATGGAQF
>TRBJ2-5|TRBV21-1
ASSKRRGWQETQY